The 27 T cell receptor beta chains given below trace back to one sample, sequenced in a study of blood T cells in healthy people across ages. A second PCR, run for about 7 to 11 cycles, used a sample-barcoded 5' primer plus a J-beta primer mix. Each CDR3 protein is one row after TCRdb ran MiXCR on the 5' RACE reads. The table records 380,000 or so distinct CDR3 sequences, approximately 47% of them present only once. The specimen was blood. The receptors stem from a man between 60 and 70 years old in good health.

The CDR3 is CSASGSGTDTQYF. CDR3 nucleotide sequence: TGCAGTGCTAGCGGGAGTGGCACAGATACGCAGTATTTT. The chain links TRBV20-1 to TRBJ2-3; possible D gene TRBD2, 6 bases. The CDR3 is 13 residues long. V gave up 3 bases and J gave up 1 base, with 8 bases separating them. Germline loops: CDR1 DFQATT, CDR2 SNEGSKA (reference sequence).

As to this clonotype: Being one base from a much bigger clone, this may be a read error. The gene calls are TRBV18 and TRBJ2-7, with TRBD2 as a possible D gene (5 bases). The V end lost 5 bases, the J end lost 7 bases, and 21 bases lay between the germline ends. Germline V gene sequence: CDR1 KGHSH, CDR2 LQKENI. The CDR3 is 15 amino acids. The CDR3 bases are TGTGCCAGCTCATTCAGGAAGTCGGGTCGGGATGAGCAGTACTTC. As protein: CASSFRKSGRDEQYF. Full variable domain (missing parts from reference TRBV18 and TRBJ2-7): NAGVMQNPRHLVRRRGQEARLRCSPMKGHSHVYWYRQLPEEGLKFMVYLQKENIIDESGMPKERFSAEFPKEGPSILRIQQVVRGDSAAYFCASSFRKSGRDEQYFGPGTRLTVT.

This chain links TRBV6-2 or TRBV6-3 with TRBJ1-1, with a possible D match to TRBD1 (5 bases). The ends were cut back, 3 bases at V and 0 bases at J, with 20 bases in the middle. There are 18 residues in the CDR3. CDR1 and CDR2 from the germline V gene are MNHEY and SVGEGT. In DNA, the CDR3 is TGTGCCAGCAGTTATAAGGTCCGGGGGGGGACCATGAACACTGAAGCTTTCTTT. Translation gives CASSYKVRGGTMNTEAFF.

The chain has TRBV7-2 and TRBJ1-6, with D tentatively TRBD1 (5 bases). The ends were cut back, 5 bases at V and 7 bases at J, with 15 bases in the middle. Germline CDR1 and CDR2: SGHTA and FQGNSA. This CDR3 region has 15 residues. CDR3 bases: TGTGCCAGCAGCCGGACTCGGACACGAAATTCACCCCTCCACTTT. This translates into CASSRTRTRNSPLHF.

The chain employs TRBV29-1 and TRBJ2-5; possibly TRBD1 for D (5 bases). V dropped 4 bases and J dropped 4 bases, with 13 bases sitting between them. Germline V gives CDR1 SQVTM, CDR2 ANQGSEA. CDR3 length equals 13 residues. CDR3 loop: CSVGGRVIETQYF. The CDR3 region has the DNA TGCAGCGTTGGCGGCAGGGTAATAGAGACCCAGTACTTC.

This clonotype has a handful of counts. This sequence joins TRBV10-3 and TRBJ2-7; 8 positions match TRBD1. The DNA end favors TRBJ2-5, so the J call may be wrong. Germline V CDR1 and CDR2: ENHRY, SYGVKD. The CDR3 has 15 amino acids. For the CDR3, the DNA is TGTGCCATCAGTGGTTCGACAGGGGTGGGGGAGACCCAGTACTTC. It specifies CAISGSTGVGETQYF.

This chain links TRBV30 with TRBJ2-5; D is possibly TRBD2 (6 bases). CDR1 is GTSNPN and CDR2 is SVGIG in the germline V gene (reference sequence). This CDR3 is built from 13 residues. Trimming shortened V by 1 base and J by 1 base, and 7 bases separated the two germline ends. CDR3 loop: CAWSGLVQETQYF. The CDR3 coding sequence is TGTGCCTGGAGTGGACTAGTCCAAGAGACCCAGTACTTC.

The gene calls are TRBV10-2 and TRBJ2-7; D assignment may be TRBD1 or TRBD2 (5 bases each). The germline CDR1 and CDR2 sequences are WSHSY and SAAADI. This CDR3 region has 14 residues. The ends were cut back, 8 bases at V and 0 bases at J, with 14 bases in the middle. Here the CDR3 reads CASLPGLSSYEQYF. The CDR3 bases are TGCGCCAGCCTGCCGGGGCTGAGCTCCTACGAGCAGTACTTC.

The rearrangement joins TRBV28 to TRBJ2-3; 9 bases are shared with TRBD2. This CDR3 is 15 amino acids long. V shed 6 bases, J shed 1 base, and the junction held 5 bases outside the gene matches. The V gene's germline CDR1 is MDHEN and CDR2 SYDVKM. CDR3 nucleotides: TGTGCCAGCAGCTTACCTAGCGGGGGCACAGATACGCAGTATTTT. It is translated as CASSLPSGGTDTQYF.

This clonotype was picked up one time. The chain employs TRBV3-1 and TRBJ1-2; D remains unclear. Trimming took 1 base from V and 8 from J, leaving 14 bases between them. The CDR3 totals 14 residues. Germline values: CDR1 LGHDT, CDR2 YNNKEL (reference sequence). The CDR3 here is CASSQGADGGGYTF. The CDR3 DNA is TGTGCCAGCAGCCAAGGGGCGGACGGAGGGGGCTACACCTTC.

The J gene is TRBJ2-1, the V gene TRBV29-1; D unresolved. The CDR3 has 12 residues. Germline V gene lookup returns CDR1 SQVTM and CDR2 ANQGSEA. Trimming removed 8 bases at V and 7 bases at J, with 15 bases between. The CDR3 region has the DNA TGCAGCCTGGACCTGCTTGGGAATGAGCAGTTCTTC. Translation gives CSLDLLGNEQFF.

A word on this clonotype: A single base separates this from a much larger clone, so it may be a read error. The rearrangement uses TRBV5-1 and TRBJ2-3; no reliable D call. There are 13 residues in the CDR3. The germline gives CDR1 SGHRS, CDR2 YFSETQ. Here the CDR3 DNA reads TGCGCCAGCAGCCAAGGTAGCACAGATAGGCAGTATTTT. This codes for CASSQGSTDRQYF.

This clonotype came up many times. The chain employs TRBV6-2 or TRBV6-3 and TRBJ2-1; 10 bases match TRBD2. With V trimmed by 2 bases and J by 8 bases, 6 bases remained unmatched. CDR3 size: 15 residues. CDR1 MNHEY and CDR2 SVGEGT come from the germline V gene. The CDR3 DNA follows: TGTGCCAGCAGTTACGGCCTAGCGGGAGTGGATGAGCAGTTCTTC. Translating gives CASSYGLAGVDEQFF.

Turning to this clonotype: The junction shows a germline mismatch at one end, possibly a read error. The CDR3 DNA follows: TGCAGTGCTGGAGAACAGGGGAGTGAAAAACTGTTTTTT. Its translation is CSAGEQGSEKLFF. The chain combines TRBV20-1 with TRBJ1-4, with 7 nucleotides matching TRBD1. Germline V gives CDR1 DFQATT, CDR2 SNEGSKA (reference sequence). The CDR3 sequence is 13 residues long.

V is TRBV3-1 and J is TRBJ2-7, with unresolved D. V lost 4 bases, J lost 0 bases, and 7 bases lay in between. Germline CDR1 reads LGHDT; CDR2 reads YNNKEL (reference sequence). The CDR3 runs to 13 residues. The CDR3 loop reads CASSRYSSYEQYF. The DNA for the CDR3 is TGTGCCAGCAGCCGATACAGCTCCTACGAGCAGTACTTC.

This chain joins TRBV12-3 or TRBV12-4 and TRBJ2-3; D might be TRBD1 (6 bases). This CDR3 spans 13 amino acids. V lost 5 bases and J lost 6, with 12 bases in between. For the CDR3, the DNA is TGTGCCAGCAGTATAGTGGGGGCTGATACGCAGTATTTT. This gives the protein CASSIVGADTQYF.

As regards this clonotype: An end of the junction differs from the germline gene, which may be a read error. The rearrangement joins TRBV19 to TRBJ2-3, with D possibly TRBD2 on 5 matching bases. The CDR3 has 15 residues. Germline V CDR1 and CDR2: LNHDA, SQIVND (reference sequence). The CDR3 bases are TGTGCTAGTAGTATGAACGAGGGTGTGGCAGATACGCAGTATTTT. It yields the protein CASSMNEGVADTQYF.

This sequence joins TRBV20-1 and TRBJ2-3, with 7 bases identical to TRBD2. J gave up 2 bases and V 4 bases, and 3 bases lay outside the gene matches. This CDR3 is built from 13 residues. Germline CDR1 DFQATT, CDR2 SNEGSKA (reference sequence). This CDR3 reads CSATRDYTDTQYF. Written as DNA, the CDR3 is TGCAGTGCTACTAGGGACTACACAGATACGCAGTATTTT.

This clonotype came up many times. The rearrangement joins TRBV25-1 to TRBJ1-2, with D unresolved. CDR1 is MGHDK, CDR2 SYGVNS, per germline. This CDR3 is built from 14 residues. Trimming cost V 2 bases and J 8 bases, with 15 bases left between them. The CDR3 loop reads CASSEEAERGGYTF. The CDR3 DNA is TGTGCCAGCAGTGAAGAGGCGGAACGCGGCGGCTACACCTTC.

For this clonotype: The junction shows a germline mismatch at one end, possibly a read error. The genes are TRBV12-3 or TRBV12-4 and TRBJ1-6; D remains unclear. The CDR3 extends over 12 amino acids. The CDR3 DNA reads as TGTGCCAGCAGTTTTGAGGGAACACCCCCCCACTTT. Amino acid sequence: CASSFEGTPPHF.

The chain links TRBV5-1 to TRBJ1-2, with D possibly TRBD1 on 5 matching bases. CDR3 length: 14 residues. Germline V gene data show CDR1 as SGHRS and CDR2 as YFSETQ. Between the trimmed V and J ends, which lost 5 bases and 2 bases, there was a span of 13 bases. This CDR3 is CASRAPGRNYGYTF. CDR3 coding DNA: TGCGCCAGCAGGGCGCCAGGGCGGAACTATGGCTACACCTTC. Based on the CDR3 plus reference TRBV5-1 and TRBJ1-2, the full variable domain is KAGVTQTPRYLIKTRGQQVTLSCSPISGHRSVSWYQQTPGQGLQFLFEYFSETQRNKGNFPGRFSGRQFSNSRSEMNVSTLELGDSALYLCASRAPGRNYGYTFGSGTRLTVV.

A note on this clonotype: A clone one base away is much larger, so this may be a read error. The chain has TRBV28 and TRBJ2-4, with a weak D call TRBD1 (5 bases). Germline CDR1 and CDR2: MDHEN and SYDVKM. CDR3 length: 16 amino acids. V was pared by 8 bases and J by 13 bases, with 30 bases between. The CDR3 DNA reads TGTGCCAGCCCCAAACCGGACACCGATCCTTACAATGAGCAGTACTTC. Translation: CASPKPDTDPYNEQYF.

At least ten counts were recorded for this clonotype. This chain links TRBV5-1 with TRBJ2-5; D ambiguous. This CDR3 has 11 amino acids. V was clipped by 0 bases and J by 3 bases, with 0 bases between them. CDR1 and CDR2 from the germline V gene are SGHRS and YFSETQ. The CDR3 loop is CASSLEETQYF. The CDR3 DNA sequence: TGCGCCAGCAGCTTGGAAGAGACCCAGTACTTC.

V is TRBV11-3 and J is TRBJ2-3; 10 positions agree with TRBD2. Losses at the gene ends were 4 bases for V and 5 bases for J; bases not matched to a gene: 9. This CDR3 spans 16 amino acids. Looked up from germline, CDR1 is SGHNT and CDR2 is YENEEA. CDR3 residues: CASSSGLAPQRDTQYF. The CDR3 region has the DNA TGTGCCAGCAGCTCGGGACTAGCGCCACAGAGAGATACGCAGTATTTT.

This chain connects TRBV5-1 to TRBJ2-3; possibly TRBD2 for D (5 bases). The CDR3 is 15 amino acids. V lost 3 bases and J 0 bases, leaving 11 bases between the germline ends. The germline V gene has CDR1 SGHRS and CDR2 YFSETQ. The CDR3 DNA sequence: TGCGCCAGCAGCTCGACTAACCCTAGCACAGATACGCAGTATTTT. Amino acid sequence: CASSSTNPSTDTQYF.

The V and J genes are TRBV9 and TRBJ1-2; D gene unclear. The CDR3 has 15 amino acids. The V gene's germline CDR1 is SGDLS and CDR2 YYNGEE. Trimming left V 4 bases short and J 3 bases short, with 16 bases between. The CDR3 protein is CASSSLGHGDYGYTF. As DNA, the CDR3 is TGTGCCAGCAGCTCCCTGGGCCATGGGGACTATGGCTACACCTTC.

This chain joins TRBV28 and TRBJ2-7; no definite D call. The J call may be mistaken, given a closer DNA end match to TRBJ2-5. The CDR3 totals 13 residues. Germline CDR1 MDHEN, CDR2 SYDVKM. The CDR3 DNA reads TGTGCCAGCAGTTTTGAAAACCGGGAGACCCAGTACTTC. This sequence encodes CASSFENRETQYF.